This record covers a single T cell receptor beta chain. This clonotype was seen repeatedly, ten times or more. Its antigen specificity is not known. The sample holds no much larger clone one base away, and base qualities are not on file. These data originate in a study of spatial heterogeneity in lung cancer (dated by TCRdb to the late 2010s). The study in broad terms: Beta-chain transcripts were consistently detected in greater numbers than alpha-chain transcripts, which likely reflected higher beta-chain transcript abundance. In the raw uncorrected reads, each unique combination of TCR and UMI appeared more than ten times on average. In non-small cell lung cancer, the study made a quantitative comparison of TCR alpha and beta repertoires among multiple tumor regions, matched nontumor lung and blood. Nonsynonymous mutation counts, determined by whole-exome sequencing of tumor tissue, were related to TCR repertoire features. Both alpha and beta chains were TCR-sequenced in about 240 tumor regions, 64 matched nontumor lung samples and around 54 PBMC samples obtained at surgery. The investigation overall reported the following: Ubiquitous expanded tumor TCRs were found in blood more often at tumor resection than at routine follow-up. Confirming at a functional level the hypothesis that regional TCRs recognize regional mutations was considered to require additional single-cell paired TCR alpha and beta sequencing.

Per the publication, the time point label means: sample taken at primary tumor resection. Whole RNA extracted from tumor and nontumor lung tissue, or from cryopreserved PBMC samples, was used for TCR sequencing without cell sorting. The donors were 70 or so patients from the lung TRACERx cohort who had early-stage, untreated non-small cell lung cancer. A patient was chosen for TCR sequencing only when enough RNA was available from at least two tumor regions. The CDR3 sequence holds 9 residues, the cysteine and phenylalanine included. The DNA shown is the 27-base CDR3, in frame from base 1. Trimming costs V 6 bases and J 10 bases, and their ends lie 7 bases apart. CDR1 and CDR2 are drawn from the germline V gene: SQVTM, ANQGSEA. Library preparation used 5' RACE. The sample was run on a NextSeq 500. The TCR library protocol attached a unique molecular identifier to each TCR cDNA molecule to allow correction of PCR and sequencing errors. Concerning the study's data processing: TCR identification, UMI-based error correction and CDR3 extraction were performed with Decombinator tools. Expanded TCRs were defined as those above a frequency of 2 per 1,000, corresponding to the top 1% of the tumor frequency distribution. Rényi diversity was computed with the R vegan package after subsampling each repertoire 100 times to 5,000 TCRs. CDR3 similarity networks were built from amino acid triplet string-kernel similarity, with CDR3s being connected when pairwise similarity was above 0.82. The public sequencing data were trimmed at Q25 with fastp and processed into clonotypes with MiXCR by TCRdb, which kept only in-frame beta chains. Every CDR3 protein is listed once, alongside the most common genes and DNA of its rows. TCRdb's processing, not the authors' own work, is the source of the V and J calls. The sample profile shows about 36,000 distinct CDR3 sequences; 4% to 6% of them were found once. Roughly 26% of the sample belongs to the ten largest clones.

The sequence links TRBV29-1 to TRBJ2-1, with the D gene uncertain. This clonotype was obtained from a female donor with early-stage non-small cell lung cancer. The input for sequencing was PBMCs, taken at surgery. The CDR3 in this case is CSVGWEQFF. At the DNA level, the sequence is TGCAGCGTGGGGTGGGAGCAGTTCTTC.